What follows are 3 T cell receptor beta chains derived from one specimen sequenced in a study of CD8 T cells in Susac syndrome. Random hexamers served to reverse transcribe roughly 0.45 to 1 ug RNA. In TCRdb, the immunoSEQ multiplex PCR reads were re-called with MiXCR into one record per CDR3 protein. The sample consists of 150,000 to 200,000 distinct CDR3 sequences, around 93% of them appearing once. The sample comprised CD4+ T cells from PBMCs. The receptors were sampled from a human donor with multiple sclerosis.

CDR3 nucleotides: TGTGCCAGCAGCCAAGATCTGAATAGGGCAGGGGAGGACTATGGCTACACCTTC. This codes for CASSQDLNRAGEDYGYTF. The chain has TRBV3-1 and TRBJ1-2; possibly TRBD1 for D (6 bases). The CDR3 runs to 18 residues. Germline values: CDR1 LGHDT, CDR2 YNNKEL (reference sequence). V shed 0 bases and J shed 3 bases, with 20 bases lying between them.

J is TRBJ2-1 and V is TRBV4-1; the match to TRBD2 covers 8 bases. This CDR3 has 12 residues. Germline-derived CDR1 and CDR2 are MGHRA and YSYEKL. With V trimmed by 3 bases and J by 14 bases, 6 bases remained unmatched. Written as DNA, the CDR3 is TGCGCCAGCAGCCAGGTAGCGGGAAGGGAGTTCTTC. Translated, it gives CASSQVAGREFF.

The V gene is TRBV9, the J gene TRBJ1-1; D unresolved. CDR3 size: 14 residues. Germline V gene lookup returns CDR1 SGDLS and CDR2 YYNGEE. The germline V and J ends were trimmed by 4 bases and 4 bases, with 14 bases remaining between them. The CDR3 nucleotides are TGTGCCAGCAGCACGGGAGGTCTGGGCACTGAAGCTTTCTTT. Translation: CASSTGGLGTEAFF.